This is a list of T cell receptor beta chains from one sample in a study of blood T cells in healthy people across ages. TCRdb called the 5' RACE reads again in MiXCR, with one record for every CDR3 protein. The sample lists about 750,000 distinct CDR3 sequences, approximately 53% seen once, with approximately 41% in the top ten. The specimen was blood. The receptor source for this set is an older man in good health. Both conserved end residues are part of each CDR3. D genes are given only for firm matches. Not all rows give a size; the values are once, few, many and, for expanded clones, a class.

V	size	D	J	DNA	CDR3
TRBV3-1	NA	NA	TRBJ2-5	TGTGCCAGCAGCCAAGAGGGGGGGGCAGTCGAGACCCAGTACTTC	CASSQEGGAVETQYF
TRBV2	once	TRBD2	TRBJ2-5	TGTGCCAGCAGTGATTGGGCTAGCGGGAGATGGGAGACCCAGTACTTC	CASSDWASGRWETQYF
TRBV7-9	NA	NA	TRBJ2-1	TGTGCCAGCAGCCTGGGGGGCGCGTGGAATGAGCAGTTCTTC	CASSLGGAWNEQFF
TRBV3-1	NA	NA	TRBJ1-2	TGTGCCAGCAGCCAGGAAGGCGTTCCCGTCGGCTACACCTTC	CASSQEGVPVGYTF
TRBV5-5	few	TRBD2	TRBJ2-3	TGTGCCAGCAGCTTTCCGGGGGGGCACAGATACGCGTATTTT	CASSFPGGHRYAYF
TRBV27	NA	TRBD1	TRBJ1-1	TGTGCCAGCTTCCCGGGACAGCGCAACACTGAAGCTTTCTTT	CASFPGQRNTEAFF
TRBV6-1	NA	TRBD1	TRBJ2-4	TGTGCCAGCAGTCGGACAGGGGTTAGAGGGGACGGAAACATTCAGTACTTC	CASSRTGVRGDGNIQYF
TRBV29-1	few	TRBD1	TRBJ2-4	TGCAGCGTATTGACAGGGCCAAACATTCAGTACTTC	CSVLTGPNIQYF
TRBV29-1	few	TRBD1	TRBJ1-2	TGCAGCGTTCCCGGGACAGGGGGCCTCTATGGCTACACCTTC	CSVPGTGGLYGYTF
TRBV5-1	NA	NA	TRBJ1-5	TGCGCCAGCAGCCCCCAGCCTGGAGGGAGCAATCAGCCCCAGCATTTT	CASSPQPGGSNQPQHF
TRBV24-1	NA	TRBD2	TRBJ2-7	TGTGCCACCAGTGATTCTGGTCTAGCGGGAGGGAAATACGAGCAGTACTTC	CATSDSGLAGGKYEQYF
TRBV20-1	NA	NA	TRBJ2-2	TGCAGTGCCACACCTAGCGTCTCGAACACCGGGGAGCTGTTTTTT	CSATPSVSNTGELFF
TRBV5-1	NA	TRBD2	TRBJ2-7	TGCGCCAGCAGTTGGGGACTAGCGGGAGAAGGGTCCTACGAGCAGTACTTC	CASSWGLAGEGSYEQYF
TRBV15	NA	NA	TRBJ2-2	TGTGCCACCAGCAGAGATATGGTGGGGGCCACCGGGGAGCTGTTTTTT	CATSRDMVGATGELFF
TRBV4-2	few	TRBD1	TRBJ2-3	TGTGCCAGCAGCCAAGCGGGACAGGGGACAGATACGCAGTATTTT	CASSQAGQGTDTQYF